The subject of this entry is one T cell receptor beta chain. Alpha and beta constant-region primers primed reverse transcription of 400 to 500 ng RNA. Separate chain-specific third strand synthesis with multiplexing indices produced the alpha and beta libraries. Each CDR3 protein is one row after TCRdb ran MiXCR on the 5' RACE reads. In the table there are about 7,900 distinct CDR3 sequences, more than 7.5% of which are singletons. Antiretroviral therapy had run roughly three months, about 14 weeks, before follow-up blood collection. No cell fractionation was done, so the repertoire covers all unsorted peripheral blood T cells. These data originate in a study of HIV-infected patients and healthy controls. This clonotype was sampled from an adult with HIV infection. The sample was blood, taken during antiretroviral therapy.

The CDR3 DNA reads TGTGCCAGCACCCCCCACAGGTGGGCGAACGTTGAAGCTTTCTTT. This codes for CASTPHRWANVEAFF. The V gene is TRBV5-5, the J gene TRBJ1-1, with a weak D call TRBD1 (5 bases). The CDR3 covers 15 residues. CDR1 is SGHKS and CDR2 is YYEKEE in the germline V gene (reference sequence). Deletions cut 6 bases from V and 7 bases from J, with 22 bases between.